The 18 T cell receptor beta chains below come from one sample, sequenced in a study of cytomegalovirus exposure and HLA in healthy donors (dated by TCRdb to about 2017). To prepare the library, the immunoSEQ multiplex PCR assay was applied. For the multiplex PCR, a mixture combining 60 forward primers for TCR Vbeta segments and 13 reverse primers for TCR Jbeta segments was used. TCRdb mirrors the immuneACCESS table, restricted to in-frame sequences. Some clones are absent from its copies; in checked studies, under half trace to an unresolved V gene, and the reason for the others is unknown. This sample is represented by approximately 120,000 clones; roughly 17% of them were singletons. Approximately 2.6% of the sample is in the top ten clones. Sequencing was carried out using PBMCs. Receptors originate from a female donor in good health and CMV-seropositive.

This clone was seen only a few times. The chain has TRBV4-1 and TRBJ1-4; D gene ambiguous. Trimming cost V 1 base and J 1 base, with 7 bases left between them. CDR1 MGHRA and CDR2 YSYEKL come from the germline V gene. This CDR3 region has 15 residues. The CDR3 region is CASSQGPLTNEKLFF. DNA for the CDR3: TGCGCCAGCAGCCAAGGTCCACTAACTAATGAAAAACTGTTTTTT.

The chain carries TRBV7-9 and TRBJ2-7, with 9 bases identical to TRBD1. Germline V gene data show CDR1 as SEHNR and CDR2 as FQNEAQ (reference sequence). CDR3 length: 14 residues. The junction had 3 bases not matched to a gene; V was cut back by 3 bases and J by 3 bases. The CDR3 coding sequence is TGTGCCAGCAGCTTGGGACAGGGATTCTACGAGCAGTACTTC. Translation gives CASSLGQGFYEQYF. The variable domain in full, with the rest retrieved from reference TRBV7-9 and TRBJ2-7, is DTGVSQNPRHKITKRGQNVTFRCDPISEHNRLYWYRQTLGQGPEFLTYFQNEAQLEKSRLLSDRFSAERPKGSFSTLEIQRTEQGDSAMYLCASSLGQGFYEQYFGPGTRLTVT.

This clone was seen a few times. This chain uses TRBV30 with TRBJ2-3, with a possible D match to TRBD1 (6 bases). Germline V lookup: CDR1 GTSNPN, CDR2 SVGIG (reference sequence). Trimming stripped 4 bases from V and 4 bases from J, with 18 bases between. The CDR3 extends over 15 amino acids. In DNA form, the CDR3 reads TGTGCCTGGACCCGGGACACATGGGGAGCAGATACGCAGTATTTT. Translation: CAWTRDTWGADTQYF.

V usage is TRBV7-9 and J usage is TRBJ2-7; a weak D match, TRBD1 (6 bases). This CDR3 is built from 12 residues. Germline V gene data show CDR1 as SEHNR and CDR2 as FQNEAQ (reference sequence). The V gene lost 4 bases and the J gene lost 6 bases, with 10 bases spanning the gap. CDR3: CASSSDSREQYF. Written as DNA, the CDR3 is TGTGCCAGCAGCTCGGACAGCCGCGAGCAGTACTTC.

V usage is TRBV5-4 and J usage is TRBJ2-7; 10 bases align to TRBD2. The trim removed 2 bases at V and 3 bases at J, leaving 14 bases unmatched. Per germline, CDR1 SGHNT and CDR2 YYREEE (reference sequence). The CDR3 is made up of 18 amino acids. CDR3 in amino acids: CASSFGLAGVSGSYEQYF. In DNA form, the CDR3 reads TGTGCCAGCAGCTTCGGGCTAGCGGGAGTATCGGGAAGCTACGAGCAGTACTTC.

DNA for the CDR3: TGTGCCAGCAGCTTATCTCGCGGGAACGGCGAGCAGTTCTTC. It translates to CASSLSRGNGEQFF. The chain is built from TRBV11-2 and TRBJ2-1; D is possibly TRBD2 (6 bases). The V and J ends lost 2 bases and 10 bases respectively, with 15 bases between them. CDR1 is SGHAT, CDR2 FQNNGV, per germline. The CDR3 length is 14 residues.

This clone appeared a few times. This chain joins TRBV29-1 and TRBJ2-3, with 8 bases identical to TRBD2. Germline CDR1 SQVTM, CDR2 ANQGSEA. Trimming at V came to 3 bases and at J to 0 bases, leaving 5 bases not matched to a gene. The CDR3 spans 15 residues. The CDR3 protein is CSVEASGSSTDTQYF. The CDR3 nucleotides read TGCAGCGTTGAGGCTAGCGGGTCCAGCACAGATACGCAGTATTTT.

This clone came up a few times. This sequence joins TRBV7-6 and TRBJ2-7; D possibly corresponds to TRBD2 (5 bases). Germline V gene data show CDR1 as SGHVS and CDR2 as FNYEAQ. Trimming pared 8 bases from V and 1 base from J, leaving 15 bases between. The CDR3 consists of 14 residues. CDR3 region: CASPRSGPSYEQYF. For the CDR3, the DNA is TGTGCCAGCCCCCGAAGCGGACCATCCTACGAGCAGTACTTC.

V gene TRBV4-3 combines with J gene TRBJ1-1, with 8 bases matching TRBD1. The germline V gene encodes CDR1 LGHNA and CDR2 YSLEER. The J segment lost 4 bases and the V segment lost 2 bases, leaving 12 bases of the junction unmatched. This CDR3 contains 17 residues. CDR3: CASSQIKTGGVRTEAFF. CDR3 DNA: TGCGCCAGCAGCCAAATAAAAACAGGGGGTGTTCGCACTGAAGCTTTCTTT.

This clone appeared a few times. The CDR3 sequence: CASSSGTGGDEKLFF. The CDR3 bases are TGTGCCAGCAGCTCCGGGACAGGGGGGGATGAAAAACTGTTTTTT. V usage is TRBV5-8 and J usage is TRBJ1-4; 11 bases line up with TRBD1. V gave up 3 bases and J gave up 6 bases; unmatched junction bases: 4. This CDR3 is 15 amino acids long. Germline loops: CDR1 SGHTS, CDR2 YDEGEE.

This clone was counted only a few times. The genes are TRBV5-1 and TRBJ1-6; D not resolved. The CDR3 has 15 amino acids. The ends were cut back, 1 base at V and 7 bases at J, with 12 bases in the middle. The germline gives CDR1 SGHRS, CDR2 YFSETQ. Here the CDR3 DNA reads TGCGCCAGCAGCTTGTTGGAAGGGAGAAATTCACCCCTCCACTTT. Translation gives CASSLLEGRNSPLHF.

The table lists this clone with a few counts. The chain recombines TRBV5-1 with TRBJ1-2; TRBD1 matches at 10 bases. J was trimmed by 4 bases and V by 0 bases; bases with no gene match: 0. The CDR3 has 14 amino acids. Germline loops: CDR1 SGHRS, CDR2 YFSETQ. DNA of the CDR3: TGCGCCAGCAGCTTGGGGGACAGGGGCTATGGCTACACCTTC. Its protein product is CASSLGDRGYGYTF.

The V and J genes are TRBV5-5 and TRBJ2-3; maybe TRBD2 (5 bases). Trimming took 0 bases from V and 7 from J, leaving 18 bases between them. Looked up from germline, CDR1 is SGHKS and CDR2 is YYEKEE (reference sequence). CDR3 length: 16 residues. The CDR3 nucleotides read TGTGCCAGCAGCTTGGAAGGGCCAGGCGGAGGTTATACGCAGTATTTT. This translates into CASSLEGPGGGYTQYF.

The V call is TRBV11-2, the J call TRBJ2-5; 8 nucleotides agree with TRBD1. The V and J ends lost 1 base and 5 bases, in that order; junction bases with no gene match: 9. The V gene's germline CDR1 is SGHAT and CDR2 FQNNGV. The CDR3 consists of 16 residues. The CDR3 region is CASSLVGRQGRETQYF. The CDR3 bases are TGTGCCAGCAGCTTAGTGGGCCGACAGGGGAGGGAGACCCAGTACTTC.

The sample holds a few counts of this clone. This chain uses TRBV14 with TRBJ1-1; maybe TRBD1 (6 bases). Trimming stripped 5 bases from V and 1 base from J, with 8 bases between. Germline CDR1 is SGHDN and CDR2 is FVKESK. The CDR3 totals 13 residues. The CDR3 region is CASSSDRNTEAFF. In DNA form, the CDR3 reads TGTGCCAGCAGCTCGGACAGGAACACTGAAGCTTTCTTT.

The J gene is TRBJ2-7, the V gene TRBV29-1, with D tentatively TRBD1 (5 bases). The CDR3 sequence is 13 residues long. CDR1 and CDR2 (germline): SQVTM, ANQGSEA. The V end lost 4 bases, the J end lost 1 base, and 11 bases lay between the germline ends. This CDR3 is CSVGVDSSYEQYF. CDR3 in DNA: TGCAGCGTTGGGGTTGACAGTTCCTACGAGCAGTACTTC.

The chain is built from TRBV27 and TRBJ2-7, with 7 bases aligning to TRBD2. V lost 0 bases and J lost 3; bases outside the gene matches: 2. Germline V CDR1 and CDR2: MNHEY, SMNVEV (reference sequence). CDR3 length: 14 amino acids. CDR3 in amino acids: CASSLSLAHYEQYF. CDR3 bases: TGTGCCAGCAGTTTATCACTAGCGCACTACGAGCAGTACTTC.

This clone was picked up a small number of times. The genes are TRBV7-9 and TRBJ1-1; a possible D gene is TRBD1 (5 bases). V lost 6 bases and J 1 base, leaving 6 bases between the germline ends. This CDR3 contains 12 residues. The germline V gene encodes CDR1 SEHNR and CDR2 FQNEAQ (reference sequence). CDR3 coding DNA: TGTGCCAGCAGAACAGGGAACACTGAAGCTTTCTTT. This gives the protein CASRTGNTEAFF.